A single sample is the source of the 29 T cell receptor beta chains below, sequenced in a study of technical replicates of blood from several donors. The assay was immunoSEQ multiplex PCR, and TCRdb's table has in-frame clones only and misses some. The repertoire has about 75,000 clones, 95% to 98% of them found once; the top ten carry under 0.3%. The sequenced material came from T cells isolated from PBMCs. The receptors here all came from a human donor in good health.

CDR3 sequence: CASSLEVGGTVIPSTDTQYF. CDR3 DNA sequence: TGTGCCAGCAGCTTAGAGGTGGGAGGGACTGTTATACCTAGCACAGATACGCAGTATTTT. The chain links TRBV11-2 to TRBJ2-3; 7 bases fit TRBD2. Germline V gene lookup returns CDR1 SGHAT and CDR2 FQNNGV. The CDR3 has 20 amino acids. V was clipped by 0 bases and J by 0 bases; unmatched bases: 15.

This chain connects TRBV7-2 to TRBJ2-5, with 7 bases fitting TRBD1. Germline lookup yields CDR1 SGHTA and CDR2 FQGNSA. V was clipped by 3 bases and J by 1 base; unmatched bases: 2. There are 14 residues in the CDR3. CDR3 residues: CASSFYRGQETQYF. CDR3 coding DNA: TGTGCCAGCAGCTTCTACAGGGGCCAAGAGACCCAGTACTTC.

The chain's CDR3 is CASSFMGPGELFF. CDR3 nucleotides: TGTGCCAGCAGCTTCATGGGCCCCGGGGAGCTGTTTTTT. The V call is TRBV7-3, the J call TRBJ2-2; D unresolved. This CDR3 has 13 residues. Trimming cost V 3 bases and J 6 bases, with 8 bases left between them. CDR1 and CDR2 from the germline V gene are SGHTA and FQGTGA.

V gene TRBV25-1 combines with J gene TRBJ1-1; no reliable D call. Deletions cut 3 bases from V and 5 bases from J, with 7 bases between. The CDR3 length is 12 residues. CDR1 and CDR2 from the germline V gene are MGHDK and SYGVNS. CDR3: CASSDFLTEAFF. CDR3 nucleotides: TGTGCCAGCAGTGATTTCCTTACTGAAGCTTTCTTT.

This clone was detected only once. The chain's CDR3 is CASMVSPDTQYF. In DNA, the CDR3 is TGTGCCAGCATGGTGAGCCCAGATACGCAGTATTTT. V and J are TRBV2 and TRBJ2-3; D not resolved. Trimming removed 7 bases at V and 4 bases at J, with 9 bases between. Germline assignment: CDR1 SNHLY and CDR2 FYNNEI. The CDR3 extends over 12 amino acids.

This chain joins TRBV5-4 and TRBJ2-3; the match to TRBD2 covers 7 bases. Per the germline V gene, CDR1 is SGHNT and CDR2 is YYREEE (reference sequence). The CDR3 runs to 18 residues. The junction had 15 bases not matched to a gene; V was cut back by 0 bases and J by 5 bases. The CDR3: CASSLAEWSGTARDTQYF. Written as DNA, the CDR3 is TGTGCCAGCAGCTTGGCCGAGTGGAGCGGGACTGCTCGAGATACGCAGTATTTT.

The chain is built from TRBV25-1 and TRBJ1-1; 8 bases align to TRBD1. This CDR3 is built from 12 residues. V gave up 2 bases and J gave up 8 bases; unmatched junction bases: 1. Per the germline V gene, CDR1 is MGHDK and CDR2 is SYGVNS. CDR3 region: CASSERTGEAFF. The DNA for the CDR3 is TGTGCCAGCAGTGAACGGACAGGGGAAGCTTTCTTT. The full variable domain, its missing parts supplied by reference TRBV25-1 and TRBJ1-1, is EADIYQTPRYLVIGTGKKITLECSQTMGHDKMYWYQQDPGMELHLIHYSYGVNSTEKGDLSSESTVSRIRTEHFPLTLESARPSHTSQYLCASSERTGEAFFGQGTRLTVV.

This rearrangement joins TRBV6-5 to TRBJ2-3; D gene ambiguous. Germline CDR1 reads MNHEY; CDR2 reads SVGAGI. The CDR3 sequence is 14 residues long. With 4 bases removed from V and 0 bases from J, the gap between germline ends came to 8 bases. The CDR3: CASSSGVSTDTQYF. The CDR3 nucleotides are TGTGCCAGCAGTTCCGGAGTTAGCACAGATACGCAGTATTTT.

This chain links TRBV4-1 with TRBJ1-1; possibly TRBD1 for D (6 bases). Germline CDR1 MGHRA, CDR2 YSYEKL. The CDR3 is 18 amino acids. V shed 0 bases and J shed 3 bases, with 20 bases lying between them. DNA of the CDR3: TGCGCCAGCAGCCAAGACCCCAGGCAGGGGTCCTACTACACTGAAGCTTTCTTT. Translation: CASSQDPRQGSYYTEAFF.

This clone was found a few times. The chain recombines TRBV29-1 with TRBJ1-1; D unclear. The germline V gene has CDR1 SQVTM and CDR2 ANQGSEA. The CDR3 has 11 amino acids. Trimming shortened V by 6 bases and J by 1 base, and 6 bases separated the two germline ends. The CDR3 DNA sequence: TGCAGCGTCCTCGGGAACACTGAAGCTTTCTTT. This sequence encodes CSVLGNTEAFF.

This clone was seen a single time. This chain's CDR3 is CASSLGVQRRAGNEQFF. The DNA for the CDR3 is TGTGCCAGCAGCTTGGGTGTCCAGCGCCGAGCTGGAAATGAGCAGTTCTTC. The gene calls are TRBV5-4 and TRBJ2-1; D is unresolved. The V gene's germline CDR1 is SGHNT and CDR2 YYREEE (reference sequence). The CDR3 loop spans 17 amino acids. Trimming left V 0 bases short and J 7 bases short, with 20 bases between. The variable domain in full, with the rest retrieved from reference TRBV5-4 and TRBJ2-1, is ETGVTQSPTHLIKTRGQQVTLRCSSQSGHNTVSWYQQALGQGPQFIFQYYREEENGRGNFPPRFSGLQFPNYSSELNVNALELDDSALYLCASSLGVQRRAGNEQFFGPGTRLTVL.

The gene calls are TRBV9 and TRBJ2-1; 14 bases agree with TRBD2. V shed 2 bases, J shed 7 bases, and the junction held 8 bases outside the gene matches. Germline V gives CDR1 SGDLS, CDR2 YYNGEE. The CDR3 covers 17 residues. The CDR3 here is CASSVAGTSGRGNEQFF. The DNA of the CDR3 is TGTGCCAGCAGCGTTGCCGGGACTAGCGGGAGAGGTAATGAGCAGTTCTTC.

V and J are TRBV13 and TRBJ2-3; D uncertain. The ends were cut back, 5 bases at V and 1 base at J, with 13 bases in the middle. In germline, CDR1 is PRHDT, CDR2 FYEKMQ (reference sequence). This CDR3 comprises 15 residues. CDR3 amino acids: CASSTLAGGTDTQYF. The CDR3 bases are TGTGCCAGCAGCACTTTAGCTGGAGGCACAGATACGCAGTATTTT. Filled out from reference TRBV13 and TRBJ2-3, the complete variable domain reads AAGVIQSPRHLIKEKRETATLKCYPIPRHDTVYWYQQGPGQDPQFLISFYEKMQSDKGSIPDRFSAQQFSDYHSELNMSSLELGDSALYFCASSTLAGGTDTQYFGPGTRLTVL.

The chain uses TRBV6-6 and TRBJ2-3, with D possibly being TRBD2 (6 bases). This CDR3 is 13 amino acids long. V dropped 11 bases and J dropped 0 bases, with 12 bases sitting between them. CDR1 is MNHNY and CDR2 is SVGAGI in the germline V gene (reference sequence). CDR3 nucleotides: TGTGCCTATGGCGGGACTAGCACAGATACGCAGTATTTT. Translated: CAYGGTSTDTQYF.

CDR3 nucleotide sequence: TGTGCCAGTTTCGGACTAGCGGGCCACTACGAGCAGTACTTC. It encodes CASFGLAGHYEQYF. The chain carries TRBV6-1 and TRBJ2-7; 11 bases match TRBD2. This CDR3 comprises 14 residues. Germline CDR1 is MNHNS and CDR2 is SASEGT. V lost 9 bases, J lost 3 bases, and 7 bases stayed unmatched.

CDR3 region: CASSLGRGGATEAFF. CDR3 sequence (DNA): TGCGCCAGCAGCCTCGGGCGAGGTGGGGCCACTGAAGCTTTCTTT. V is TRBV4-3 and J is TRBJ1-1; D might be TRBD1 (5 bases). V was clipped by 4 bases and J by 4 bases, with 16 bases between them. The CDR3 covers 15 residues. Looked up from germline, CDR1 is LGHNA and CDR2 is YSLEER.

The chain joins TRBV14 to TRBJ2-3, with D possibly matching TRBD2 (6 bases). CDR1 is SGHDN and CDR2 is FVKESK in the germline V gene. CDR3 size: 15 residues. V was cut by 4 bases and J by 3 bases, with 14 bases left in between. The CDR3: CASSLRERSTDTQYF. The CDR3 nucleotides read TGTGCCAGCAGCCTACGGGAGCGGAGTACAGATACGCAGTATTTT.

The chain has TRBV15 and TRBJ1-2; 7 bases are a match to TRBD1. This CDR3 has 14 amino acids. CDR1 LNHNV and CDR2 YYDKDF come from the germline V gene (reference sequence). After removal of 2 bases from V and 7 bases from J, the junction contained 7 bases not matched to a gene. CDR3 residues: CATSRLQGVLGYTF. The CDR3 DNA reads as TGTGCCACCAGCAGACTTCAGGGGGTACTTGGCTACACCTTC.

The chain is built from TRBV5-1 and TRBJ1-2; 9 bases fit TRBD1. Looked up from germline, CDR1 is SGHRS and CDR2 is YFSETQ. CDR3 length equals 16 residues. Unmatched junction bases numbered 10, after V lost 3 bases and J lost 4 bases. The DNA of the CDR3 is TGCGCCAGCAGCTGGGACAGGGACCTCCCCATCTATGGCTACACCTTC. Residues: CASSWDRDLPIYGYTF. Complete variable domain (other parts from reference TRBV5-1 and TRBJ1-2): KAGVTQTPRYLIKTRGQQVTLSCSPISGHRSVSWYQQTPGQGLQFLFEYFSETQRNKGNFPGRFSGRQFSNSRSEMNVSTLELGDSALYLCASSWDRDLPIYGYTFGSGTRLTVV.

The V call is TRBV30, the J call TRBJ1-3, with D uncertain. Germline V lookup: CDR1 GTSNPN, CDR2 SVGIG (reference sequence). The CDR3 has 16 amino acids. Trimming shortened V by 8 bases and J by 0 bases, and 20 bases separated the two germline ends. The CDR3 region is CAIEVLHVPSGNTIYF. CDR3 DNA: TGTGCCATCGAGGTCCTACACGTTCCCTCTGGAAACACCATATATTTT.

The chain joins TRBV14 to TRBJ1-2, with D uncertain. CDR1 is SGHDN and CDR2 is FVKESK in the germline V gene. The CDR3 covers 13 residues. V lost 3 bases and J 2 bases, leaving 7 bases between the germline ends. The CDR3 region is CASSQGENYGYTF. CDR3 bases: TGTGCCAGCAGCCAGGGAGAAAACTATGGCTACACCTTC.

CDR3 residues: CAALAGAGVNEQFF. The CDR3, as DNA: TGCGCCGCCCTAGCGGGAGCTGGGGTCAATGAGCAGTTCTTC. This chain connects TRBV10-1 to TRBJ2-1, with 10 bases matching TRBD2. Germline V CDR1 and CDR2: WNHNN, SYGVQD (reference sequence). There are 14 residues in the CDR3. V lost 11 bases, J lost 6 bases, and 10 bases stayed unmatched.

Of note for this clone: Other nucleotide sequences in the sample specify the same CDR3. The chain links TRBV5-4 to TRBJ2-7; D uncertain. V shed 0 bases and J shed 2 bases, with 6 bases lying between them. Germline V gene sequence: CDR1 SGHNT, CDR2 YYREEE (reference sequence). The length of the CDR3 is 13 residues. CDR3 coding DNA: TGTGCCAGCAGCTTGGACAGAACCTACGAGCAGTACTTC. The encoded protein is CASSLDRTYEQYF.

The chain couples TRBV19 to TRBJ2-5; 7 bases fit TRBD2. Germline values: CDR1 LNHDA, CDR2 SQIVND (reference sequence). The CDR3 is 14 amino acids. With 5 bases clipped from V and 5 bases from J, the junction kept 8 bases outside the gene matches. The CDR3 DNA is TGTGCCAGTAGTCTTGGGGTAGCGGGTGAGACCCAGTACTTC. The encoded protein is CASSLGVAGETQYF.

This clone appeared once. The chain couples TRBV2 to TRBJ1-5, with D possibly TRBD1 on 5 matching bases. Germline V gives CDR1 SNHLY, CDR2 FYNNEI. Trimming left V 5 bases short and J 0 bases short, with 11 bases between. The CDR3 covers 15 residues. DNA of the CDR3: TGTGCCAGCAGTTGGGACTCTTCTAGCAATCAGCCCCAGCATTTT. It encodes CASSWDSSSNQPQHF.

Turning to this clone: The junction does not match germline at one end; this may be a read error. V usage is TRBV9 and J usage is TRBJ1-4, with 8 bases that match TRBD1. The CDR3 is 12 amino acids. Germline assignment: CDR1 SGDLS and CDR2 YYNGEE. CDR3 coding DNA: TGTGCCAGCAGCCCCCCAGGGGGCGGCGTCGCTTTT. Its protein is CASSPPGGGVAF.

The chain has TRBV9 and TRBJ1-5; D ambiguous. Per germline, CDR1 SGDLS and CDR2 YYNGEE. Trimming took off 2 bases at V and 4 bases at J, with 10 bases between the two ends. CDR3 length: 14 amino acids. The CDR3 loop reads CASSVGGGNQPQHF. The CDR3 coding sequence is TGTGCCAGCAGCGTGGGTGGAGGGAATCAGCCCCAGCATTTT.

V is TRBV9 and J is TRBJ1-1; D call uncertain. Trimming pared 0 bases from V and 4 bases from J, leaving 13 bases between. Germline CDR1 and CDR2: SGDLS and YYNGEE. The CDR3 totals 15 residues. In nucleotides, the CDR3 is TGTGCCAGCAGCGTAGCAGCAGGATCAAGCACTGAAGCTTTCTTT. The encoded protein is CASSVAAGSSTEAFF.

The chain uses TRBV4-1 and TRBJ2-1; D might be TRBD2 (5 bases). This CDR3 is 13 amino acids long. V lost 1 base to trimming and J lost 7 bases, with 8 bases between them. The germline gives CDR1 MGHRA, CDR2 YSYEKL. CDR3 sequence (DNA): TGCGCCAGCAGCCAAGCTAGCCCTAATGAGCAGTTCTTC. The encoded protein is CASSQASPNEQFF.